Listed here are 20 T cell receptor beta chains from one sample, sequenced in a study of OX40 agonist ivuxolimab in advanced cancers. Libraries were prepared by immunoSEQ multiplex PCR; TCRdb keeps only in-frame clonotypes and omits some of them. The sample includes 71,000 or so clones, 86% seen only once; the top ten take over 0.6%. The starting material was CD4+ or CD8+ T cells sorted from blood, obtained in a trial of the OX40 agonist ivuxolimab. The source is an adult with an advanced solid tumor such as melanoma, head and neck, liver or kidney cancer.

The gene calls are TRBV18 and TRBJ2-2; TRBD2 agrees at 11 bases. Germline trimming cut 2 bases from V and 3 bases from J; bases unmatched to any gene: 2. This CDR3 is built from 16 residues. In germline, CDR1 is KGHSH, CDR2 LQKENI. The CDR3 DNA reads TGTGCCAGCTCACCAGGGACTAGCGGCTACACCGGGGAGCTGTTTTTT. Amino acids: CASSPGTSGYTGELFF.

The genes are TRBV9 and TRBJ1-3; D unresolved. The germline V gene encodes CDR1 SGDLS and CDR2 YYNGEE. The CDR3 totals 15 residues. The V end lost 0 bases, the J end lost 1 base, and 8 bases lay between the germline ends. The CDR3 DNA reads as TGTGCCAGCAGCGTAGGGCGGCTATCTGGAAACACCATATATTTT. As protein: CASSVGRLSGNTIYF.

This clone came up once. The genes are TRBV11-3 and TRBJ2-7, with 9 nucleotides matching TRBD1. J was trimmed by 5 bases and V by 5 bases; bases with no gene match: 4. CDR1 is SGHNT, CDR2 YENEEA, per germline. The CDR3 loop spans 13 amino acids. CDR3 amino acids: CASSRDRVNEQYF. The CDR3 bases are TGTGCCAGCAGCCGGGACAGGGTGAACGAGCAGTACTTC.

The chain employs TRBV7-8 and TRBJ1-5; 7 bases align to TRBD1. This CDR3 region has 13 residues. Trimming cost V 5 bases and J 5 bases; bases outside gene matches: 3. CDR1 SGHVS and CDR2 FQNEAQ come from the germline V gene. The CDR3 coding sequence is TGTGCCAGCAGCCGAGACAGGGATCAGCCCCAGCATTTT. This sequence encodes CASSRDRDQPQHF. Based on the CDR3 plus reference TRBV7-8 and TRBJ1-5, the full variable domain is GAGVSQSPRYKVAKRGQDVALRCDPISGHVSLFWYQQALGQGPEFLTYFQNEAQLDKSGLPSDRFFAERPEGSVSTLKIQRTQQEDSAVYLCASSRDRDQPQHFGDGTRLSIL.

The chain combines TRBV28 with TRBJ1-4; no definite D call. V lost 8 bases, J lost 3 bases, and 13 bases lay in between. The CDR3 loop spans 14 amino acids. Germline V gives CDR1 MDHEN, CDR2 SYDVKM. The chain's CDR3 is CASGLGWSNEKLFF. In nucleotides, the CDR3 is TGTGCCAGCGGGCTAGGGTGGTCTAATGAAAAACTGTTTTTT.

The CDR3 sequence is CARSLHQGGSDTQYF. The CDR3 DNA is TGTGCCAGAAGCTTGCATCAGGGTGGGTCAGATACGCAGTATTTT. The chain uses TRBV5-3 and TRBJ2-3, with D maybe TRBD1 (5 bases). TRBV5-3 carries the ORF label, with uncertain function. The V and J ends lost 1 base and 4 bases respectively, with 13 bases between them. The CDR3 sequence is 15 residues long.

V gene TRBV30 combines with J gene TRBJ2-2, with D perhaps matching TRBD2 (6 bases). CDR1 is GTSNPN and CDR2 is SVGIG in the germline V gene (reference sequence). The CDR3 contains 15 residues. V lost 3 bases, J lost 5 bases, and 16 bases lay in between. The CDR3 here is CAWSNSGLRTGELFF. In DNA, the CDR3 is TGTGCCTGGAGCAACTCGGGACTTCGGACCGGGGAGCTGTTTTTT.

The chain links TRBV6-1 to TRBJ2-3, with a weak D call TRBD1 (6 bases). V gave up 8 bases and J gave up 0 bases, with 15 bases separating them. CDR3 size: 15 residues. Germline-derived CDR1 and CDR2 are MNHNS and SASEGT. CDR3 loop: CASHRDRRSTDTQYF. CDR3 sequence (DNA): TGTGCCAGCCACAGGGACCGGAGAAGCACAGATACGCAGTATTTT.

CDR3 sequence reads: CAWSPPEDSIYGYTF. In DNA, the CDR3 is TGTGCCTGGAGCCCCCCCGAGGACAGTATATATGGCTACACCTTC. The chain employs TRBV30 and TRBJ1-2; D may be TRBD1 (6 bases). Trimming left V 3 bases short and J 5 bases short, with 19 bases between. There are 15 residues in the CDR3. Germline V gives CDR1 GTSNPN, CDR2 SVGIG (reference sequence).

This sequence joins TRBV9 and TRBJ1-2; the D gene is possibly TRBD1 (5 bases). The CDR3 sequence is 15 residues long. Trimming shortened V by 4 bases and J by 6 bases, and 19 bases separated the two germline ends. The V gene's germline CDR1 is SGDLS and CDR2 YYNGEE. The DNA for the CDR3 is TGTGCCAGCAGCCCCTACGGGGCGATATCGGATGGCTACACCTTC. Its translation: CASSPYGAISDGYTF.

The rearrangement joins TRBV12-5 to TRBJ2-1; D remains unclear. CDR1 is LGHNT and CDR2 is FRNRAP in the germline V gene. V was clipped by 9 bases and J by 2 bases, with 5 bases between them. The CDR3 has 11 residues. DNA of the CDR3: TGTGCTAGCGCCGCCTACAATGAGCAGTTCTTC. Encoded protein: CASAAYNEQFF. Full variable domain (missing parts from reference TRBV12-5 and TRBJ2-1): DARVTQTPRHKVTEMGQEVTMRCQPILGHNTVFWYRQTMMQGLELLAYFRNRAPLDDSGMPKDRFSAEMPDATLATLKIQPSEPRDSAVYFCASAAYNEQFFGPGTRLTVL.

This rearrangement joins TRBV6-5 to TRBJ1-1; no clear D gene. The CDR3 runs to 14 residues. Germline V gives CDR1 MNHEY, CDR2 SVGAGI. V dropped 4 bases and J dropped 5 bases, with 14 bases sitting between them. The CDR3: CASSFRIPGTEAFF. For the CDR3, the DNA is TGTGCCAGCAGTTTTAGGATACCCGGGACTGAAGCTTTCTTT.

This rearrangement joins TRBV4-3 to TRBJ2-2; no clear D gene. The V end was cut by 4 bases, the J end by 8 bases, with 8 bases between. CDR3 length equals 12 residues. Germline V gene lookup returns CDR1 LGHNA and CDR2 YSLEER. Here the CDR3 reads CASSRSLGELFF. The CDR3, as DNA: TGCGCCAGCAGCCGGAGTTTGGGGGAGCTGTTTTTT.

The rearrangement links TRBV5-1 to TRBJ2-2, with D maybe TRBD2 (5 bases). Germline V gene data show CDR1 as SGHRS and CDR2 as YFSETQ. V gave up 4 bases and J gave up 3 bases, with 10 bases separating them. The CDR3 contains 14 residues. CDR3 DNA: TGCGCCAGCAGCCCAGCCGGGGACACCGGGGAGCTGTTTTTT. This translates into CASSPAGDTGELFF.

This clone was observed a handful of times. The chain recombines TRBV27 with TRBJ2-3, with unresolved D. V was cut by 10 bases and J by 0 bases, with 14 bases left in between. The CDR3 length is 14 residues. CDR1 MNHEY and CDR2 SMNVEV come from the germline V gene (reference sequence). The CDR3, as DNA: TGTGCCACTGCCGCGGACCGGAGCACAGATACGCAGTATTTT. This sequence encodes CATAADRSTDTQYF.

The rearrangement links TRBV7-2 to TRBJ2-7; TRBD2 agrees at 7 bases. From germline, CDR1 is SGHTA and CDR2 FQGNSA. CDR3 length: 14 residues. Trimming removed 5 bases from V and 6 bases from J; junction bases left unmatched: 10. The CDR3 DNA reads TGTGCCAGCAGCCGGGGCCCAACGGGGGGCGAGCAGTACTTC. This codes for CASSRGPTGGEQYF.

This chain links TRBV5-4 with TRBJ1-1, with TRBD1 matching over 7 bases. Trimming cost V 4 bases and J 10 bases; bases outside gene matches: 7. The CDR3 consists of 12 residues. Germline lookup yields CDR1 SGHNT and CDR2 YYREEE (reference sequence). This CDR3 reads CASSRDSEGAFF. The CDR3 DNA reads TGTGCCAGCAGCCGGGACAGCGAAGGAGCTTTCTTT.

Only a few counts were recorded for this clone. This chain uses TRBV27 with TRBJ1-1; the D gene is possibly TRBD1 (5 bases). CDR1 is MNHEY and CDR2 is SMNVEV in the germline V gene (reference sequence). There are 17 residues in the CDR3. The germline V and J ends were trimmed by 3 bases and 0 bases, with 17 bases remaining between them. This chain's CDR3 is CASSFYLPGTMNTEAFF. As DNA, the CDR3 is TGTGCCAGCAGTTTTTACTTGCCGGGGACGATGAACACTGAAGCTTTCTTT.

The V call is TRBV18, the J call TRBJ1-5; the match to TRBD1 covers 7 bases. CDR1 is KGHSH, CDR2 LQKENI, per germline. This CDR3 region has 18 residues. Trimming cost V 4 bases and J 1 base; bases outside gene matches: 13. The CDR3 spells CASSRAGGFGGSNQPQHF. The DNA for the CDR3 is TGTGCCAGCTCACGGGCAGGGGGATTTGGGGGCAGCAATCAGCCCCAGCATTTT.

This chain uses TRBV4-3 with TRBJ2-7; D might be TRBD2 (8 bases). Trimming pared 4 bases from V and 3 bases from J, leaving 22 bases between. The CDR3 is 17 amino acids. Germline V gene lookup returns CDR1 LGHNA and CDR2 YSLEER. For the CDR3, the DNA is TGCGCCAGCAGCCCTACGGGAGGGGGCTACGTCCACTACGAGCAGTACTTC. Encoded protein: CASSPTGGGYVHYEQYF.